This T cell receptor beta chain was recovered during a study of CD8+ T cells in alopecia areata. General study results and limits: Both scalp clonality and the expanded CD8+ clones among the top 100 showed a significant decrease with tofacitinib.

Extraction of RNA preceded its reverse transcription into cDNA, which served as the sequencing template. Sequencing used immunoSEQ multiplex PCR; TCRdb keeps in-frame clones, though not all of them. The sample records 35,000 to 45,000 clones, about nine tenths being singletons. In regard to this clone: Its antigen is unknown.

Unmatched junction bases numbered 8, after V lost 5 bases and J lost 7 bases. CDR3 length: 14 residues. Germline assignment: CDR1 MNHNY and CDR2 SVGAGI (reference sequence). Treatment of the sample: oral pan-JAK inhibitor, 5-10 mg twice daily. The TCR was taken from a human donor with alopecia areata. This sample comprised CD8+ T cells sorted from blood, obtained at week 24, from a patient treated with tofacitinib. V and J are TRBV6-6 and TRBJ2-1; 7 nucleotides match TRBD2. The CDR3 DNA sequence: TGTGCCAGCAGTGGGGGGGATGGGATAAATGAGCAGTTCTTC. It translates to CASSGGDGINEQFF.